This T cell receptor (beta chain) was captured in a study of T cell responses to AZD1222 COVID-19 vaccine. Assay used: immunoSEQ multiplex PCR; TCRdb lists only in-frame clones, some missing. The table lists roughly 120,000 clones, around 92% of them singletons. Regarding this clone: Its specificity is unknown.

The CDR3 is 12 amino acids. Trimming took 4 bases from V and 3 from J, leaving 7 bases between them. Per the germline V gene, CDR1 is SGHKS and CDR2 is YYEKEE (reference sequence). Whole-study results and caveats: There were vaccine-associated CD4 TCRs across spike, dominant at 160-218 and 743-854.

Material: peripheral blood, obtained on day 0 of AZD1222 vaccination. This sequence joins TRBV5-5 and TRBJ2-5; no definite D call. The TCR sequence derives from an adult in good health. The DNA of the CDR3 is TGTGCCAGCAGCCCTTTGGAAGAGACCCAGTACTTC. Protein product: CASSPLEETQYF.